This T cell receptor beta chain was captured in a study of blood T cell repertoires in COVID-19. The Seattle site enrolled patients during active infection and followed them longitudinally. This CDR3 comprises 16 residues. From germline, CDR1 is MDHEN and CDR2 SYDVKM. Trimming took off 6 bases at V and 2 bases at J, with 19 bases between the two ends. The assay was immunoSEQ multiplex PCR, and TCRdb's table has in-frame clones only and misses some. The table shows a few hundred thousand clones, with about nine tenths occurring only once. V usage is TRBV28 and J usage is TRBJ1-2; D gene uncertain. The sequence was collected from a woman aged 60-70 years with COVID-19, enrolled during active disease. Sequencing input: peripheral blood. The CDR3, as DNA: TGTGCCAGCAGCCCCTCGAGGACTACGTTCAACTATGGCTACACCTTC. Amino acid sequence: CASSPSRTTFNYGYTF.